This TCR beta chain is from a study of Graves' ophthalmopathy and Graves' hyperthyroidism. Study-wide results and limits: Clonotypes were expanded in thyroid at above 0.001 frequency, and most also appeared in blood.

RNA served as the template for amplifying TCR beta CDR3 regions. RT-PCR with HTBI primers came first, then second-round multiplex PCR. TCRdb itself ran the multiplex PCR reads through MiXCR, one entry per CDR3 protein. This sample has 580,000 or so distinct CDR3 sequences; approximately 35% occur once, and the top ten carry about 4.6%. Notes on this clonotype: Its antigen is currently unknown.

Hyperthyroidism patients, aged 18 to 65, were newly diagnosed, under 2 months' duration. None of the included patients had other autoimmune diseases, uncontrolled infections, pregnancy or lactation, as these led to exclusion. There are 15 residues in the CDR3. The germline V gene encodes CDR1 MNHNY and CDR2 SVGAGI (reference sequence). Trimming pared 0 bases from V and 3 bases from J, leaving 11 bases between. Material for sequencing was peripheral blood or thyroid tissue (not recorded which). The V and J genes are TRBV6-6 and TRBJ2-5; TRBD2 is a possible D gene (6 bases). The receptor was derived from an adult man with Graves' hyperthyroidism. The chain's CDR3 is CASSYSSGGEETQYF. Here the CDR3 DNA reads TGTGCCAGCAGTTACTCTAGCGGCGGGGAAGAGACCCAGTACTTC.